What follows are 20 T cell receptor beta chains derived from one specimen sequenced in a study of Tregs in tolerant kidney transplant recipients. Sequenced by immunoSEQ multiplex PCR; TCRdb stores in-frame clones only, minus some. The sample consists of some 110,000 clones, about 91% of them appearing once. Specimen: CD4+ T cells from blood. These receptors were obtained from a human donor in good health.

The chain links TRBV30 to TRBJ2-5; unclear D gene. CDR3 length: 13 residues. The germline gives CDR1 GTSNPN, CDR2 SVGIG (reference sequence). Trimming took off 0 bases at V and 2 bases at J, with 7 bases between the two ends. CDR3 sequence (DNA): TGTGCCTGGAGTGTCCAGATACAAGAGACCCAGTACTTC. Amino acids: CAWSVQIQETQYF.

V gene TRBV2 combines with J gene TRBJ2-5; 7 positions match TRBD2. Per the germline V gene, CDR1 is SNHLY and CDR2 is FYNNEI. V lost 4 bases to trimming and J lost 5 bases; unmatched junction nucleotides: 10. The CDR3 totals 15 residues. The DNA for the CDR3 is TGTGCCAGCAGTGGTCAGCTAGCGGAAGGGGAGACCCAGTACTTC. Protein: CASSGQLAEGETQYF.

The J gene is TRBJ2-1, the V gene TRBV6-1; 8 positions agree with TRBD2. This CDR3 has 14 residues. J lost 4 bases, V lost 6 bases, and 5 bases had no gene match. Germline-derived CDR1 and CDR2 are MNHNS and SASEGT. The CDR3 reads CASRERELYNEQFF. The CDR3 region has the DNA TGTGCCAGCAGGGAGCGGGAGCTGTACAATGAGCAGTTCTTC.

This clone was recorded once. The chain has TRBV6-5 and TRBJ1-1; the D gene is possibly TRBD1 (5 bases). V was cut by 0 bases and J by 0 bases, with 11 bases left in between. The germline CDR1 and CDR2 sequences are MNHEY and SVGAGI. CDR3 length: 16 residues. The CDR3 DNA is TGTGCCAGCAGTTACTCGGGGGGGAGGGTGAACACTGAAGCTTTCTTT. Translated, it gives CASSYSGGRVNTEAFF.

The chain is built from TRBV11-2 and TRBJ2-3; possibly TRBD2 for D (5 bases). This CDR3 spans 17 amino acids. Looked up from germline, CDR1 is SGHAT and CDR2 is FQNNGV. The V end lost 1 base, the J end lost 2 bases, and 16 bases lay between the germline ends. CDR3 residues: CASSLGRGRDYTDTQYF. The CDR3 DNA sequence: TGTGCCAGCAGCTTAGGAAGAGGGAGAGATTACACAGATACGCAGTATTTT.

This chain links TRBV18 with TRBJ1-3, with D perhaps TRBD1 (6 bases). The CDR3 consists of 16 residues. The ends were cut back, 2 bases at V and 4 bases at J, with 15 bases in the middle. Per germline, CDR1 KGHSH and CDR2 LQKENI. Here the CDR3 DNA reads TGTGCCAGCTCACCAACGGGACAAACCCGGGGAAACACCATATATTTT. This gives the protein CASSPTGQTRGNTIYF.

The chain joins TRBV18 to TRBJ1-2, with 8 bases identical to TRBD1. The germline V gene encodes CDR1 KGHSH and CDR2 LQKENI. After removal of 2 bases from V and 6 bases from J, the junction contained 5 bases not matched to a gene. The CDR3 spans 14 residues. The CDR3 DNA follows: TGTGCCAGCTCACCAGCCGGGACAGGTGATGGCTACACCTTC. It is translated as CASSPAGTGDGYTF. The full variable domain, completed using reference TRBV18 and TRBJ1-2, is NAGVMQNPRHLVRRRGQEARLRCSPMKGHSHVYWYRQLPEEGLKFMVYLQKENIIDESGMPKERFSAEFPKEGPSILRIQQVVRGDSAAYFCASSPAGTGDGYTFGSGTRLTVV.

The CDR3 loop is CAISPGQKNSPLHF. The DNA for the CDR3 is TGTGCCATCAGTCCGGGACAGAAGAATTCACCCCTCCACTTT. This chain uses TRBV10-3 with TRBJ1-6; 7 bases line up with TRBD1. The trim removed 5 bases at V and 7 bases at J, leaving 5 bases unmatched. This CDR3 spans 14 amino acids. CDR1 is ENHRY and CDR2 is SYGVKD in the germline V gene.

This rearrangement joins TRBV6-5 to TRBJ1-2; a possible D gene is TRBD1 (5 bases). V was pared by 7 bases and J by 8 bases, with 14 bases between. The length of the CDR3 is 12 residues. Germline V lookup: CDR1 MNHEY, CDR2 SVGAGI. For the CDR3, the DNA is TGTGCCAGCATGTCGGGGGAACGGGGCTACACCTTC. Its protein is CASMSGERGYTF.

This rearrangement joins TRBV29-1 to TRBJ1-5; D remains unclear. CDR3 length: 13 amino acids. V was shortened by 6 bases and J by 0 bases, with 9 bases between the two germline ends. Germline CDR1 and CDR2: SQVTM and ANQGSEA. The CDR3 loop is CSVSETSNQPQHF. CDR3 in DNA: TGCAGCGTCTCCGAGACTAGCAATCAGCCCCAGCATTTT.

In this sample, this clone turned up once. This rearrangement joins TRBV18 to TRBJ1-6; 7 bases align to TRBD1. The CDR3 length is 14 residues. CDR1 is KGHSH and CDR2 is LQKENI in the germline V gene. V was clipped by 3 bases and J by 7 bases; unmatched bases: 3. CDR3 protein: CASSPTGLNSPLHF. CDR3 DNA sequence: TGTGCCAGCTCACCGACAGGGTTAAATTCACCCCTCCACTTT.

The rearrangement links TRBV9 to TRBJ1-1; 7 bases fit TRBD1. There are 14 residues in the CDR3. Germline lookup yields CDR1 SGDLS and CDR2 YYNGEE. The V segment lost 3 bases and the J segment 4 bases; nucleotides outside the gene matches: 6. CDR3 DNA: TGTGCCAGCAGCGCTACAGGGGTTGGCACTGAAGCTTTCTTT. Protein: CASSATGVGTEAFF.

The chain carries TRBV19 and TRBJ1-2; D is unresolved. V lost 3 bases and J lost 7, with 6 bases in between. The germline CDR1 and CDR2 sequences are LNHDA and SQIVND (reference sequence). This CDR3 is 11 amino acids long. DNA for the CDR3: TGTGCCAGTAGTATTCGGTCTGGCTACACCTTC. Translating it yields CASSIRSGYTF.

The chain uses TRBV5-8 and TRBJ1-1; no reliable D call. The CDR3 covers 16 residues. Germline V gene data show CDR1 as SGHTS and CDR2 as YDEGEE. V was trimmed by 0 bases and J by 1 base, leaving 13 bases between them. The CDR3 DNA sequence: TGTGCCAGCAGCTTGGGGTTGGGAGGAACGAACACTGAAGCTTTCTTT. It translates to CASSLGLGGTNTEAFF.

The chain uses TRBV6-1 and TRBJ2-3, with no clear D. CDR3 size: 14 residues. From germline, CDR1 is MNHNS and CDR2 SASEGT. V lost 10 bases and J lost 0, with 14 bases in between. The CDR3 region is CATKAQFSTDTQYF. For the CDR3, the DNA is TGTGCCACCAAAGCGCAATTTAGCACAGATACGCAGTATTTT.

The gene calls are TRBV2 and TRBJ2-7; possible D gene TRBD2, 5 bases. CDR3 size: 14 residues. Germline CDR1 is SNHLY and CDR2 is FYNNEI. V lost 4 bases and J lost 1, with 11 bases in between. CDR3 loop: CASSASPLSYEQYF. In DNA, the CDR3 is TGTGCCAGCAGTGCTAGCCCACTGTCCTACGAGCAGTACTTC. Full variable domain (missing parts from reference TRBV2 and TRBJ2-7): EPEVTQTPSHQVTQMGQEVILRCVPISNHLYFYWYRQILGQKVEFLVSFYNNEISEKSEIFDDQFSVERPDGSNFTLKIRSTKLEDSAMYFCASSASPLSYEQYFGPGTRLTVT.

This clone was counted a single time. The chain has TRBV10-3 and TRBJ2-7; 7 nucleotides match TRBD1. CDR1 is ENHRY, CDR2 SYGVKD, per germline. The CDR3 is made up of 12 amino acids. J gave up 3 bases and V 8 bases, and 4 bases lay outside the gene matches. The CDR3 nucleotides read TGTGCCATCTCGGACAGGTACTACGAGCAGTACTTC. Its translation: CAISDRYYEQYF.

This chain uses TRBV6-6 with TRBJ1-5, with D unresolved. From germline, CDR1 is MNHNY and CDR2 SVGAGI (reference sequence). This CDR3 contains 14 residues. Deletions cut 6 bases from V and 0 bases from J, with 9 bases between. CDR3 coding DNA: TGTGCCAGCAGCCCTACCTATAGCAATCAGCCCCAGCATTTT. It yields the protein CASSPTYSNQPQHF.

The gene calls are TRBV19 and TRBJ1-1; D uncertain. The CDR3 is made up of 13 amino acids. V was cut by 9 bases and J by 11 bases, with 22 bases left in between. The germline gives CDR1 LNHDA, CDR2 SQIVND (reference sequence). Written as DNA, the CDR3 is TGTGCCAGCATAAAGGAAAGAGGAATACGGGCTTTCTTT. Translation: CASIKERGIRAFF.

This clone appeared once. The genes are TRBV19 and TRBJ1-2; 8 bases are a match to TRBD1. Per germline, CDR1 LNHDA and CDR2 SQIVND (reference sequence). V lost 5 bases to trimming and J lost 4 bases; unmatched junction nucleotides: 3. The CDR3 sequence is 13 residues long. The CDR3 here is CASSWTGIYGYTF. CDR3 DNA: TGTGCCAGTAGTTGGACAGGGATCTATGGCTACACCTTC.